This passage covers 26 T cell receptor beta chains from one sample sequenced in a study of regulatory T cells in long-lasting Graves disease (dated by TCRdb to the early 2020s). To prepare the library, multiplex PCR was applied. The sequencer was an Illumina HiSeq 4000. iRepertoire HTBI primers and Arm-PCR amplification of CDR3 regions were used to construct TCR beta libraries. TCRdb handled the public reads itself, with Q25 trimming in fastp and clone calling in MiXCR, and kept productive beta chains. Each record represents a unique CDR3 protein, reported with the most common genes and DNA among its rows. The sample profile shows approximately 400,000 distinct CDR3 sequences; over 14% of them were found once. The ten most abundant clones make up over 7% of the sample. The sample's time point label, decoded: newly diagnosed GD, antithyroid drugs for less than 3 months. For both TCR sequencing and RNA sequencing, RNA was extracted from PBMCs in TRIzol.

The same data also contributed to another study, on T cells in Graves' hyperthyroidism and ophthalmopathy.

The starting material was peripheral blood mononuclear cells (PBMCs), obtained at new diagnosis, from a patient treated with antithyroid drugs. The receptor set was obtained from a woman in her thirties or forties with Graves disease. Donor details come from another sample of the same person, matched by shared clones.

This clonotype occurred many times. This could be a read error, since a much larger clone is one nucleotide away. This rearrangement joins TRBV3-1 to TRBJ2-7; D is unclear. Germline V gene lookup returns CDR1 LGHDT and CDR2 YNNKEL (reference sequence). The CDR3 runs 13 residues. Trimming shortened V by 0 bases and J by 3 bases, and 6 bases separated the two germline ends. As DNA, the CDR3 is TGTGCCAGCAGCCAAGACCCCTACTACGAGCAGTACTTC. Protein product: CASSQDPYYEQYF.

J is TRBJ2-3 and V is TRBV3-1, with 13 bases lining up with TRBD2. V was pared by 5 bases and J by 0 bases, with 14 bases of the junction left unmatched. The V gene's germline CDR1 is LGHDT and CDR2 YNNKEL (reference sequence). CDR3 size: 20 residues. The CDR3 spells CASSKSLTSGRAASTDTQYF. In DNA form, the CDR3 reads TGTGCCAGCAGCAAGTCCCTAACTAGCGGGAGGGCCGCGAGCACAGATACGCAGTATTTT.

The chain recombines TRBV28 with TRBJ2-2; 8 bases agree with TRBD1. Trimming cost V 6 bases and J 5 bases; bases outside gene matches: 11. This CDR3 comprises 16 residues. CDR1 MDHEN and CDR2 SYDVKM come from the germline V gene. This chain's CDR3 is CASRTGTGSNTGELFF. In DNA, the CDR3 is TGTGCCAGCAGAACCGGGACAGGATCCAATACCGGGGAGCTGTTTTTT.

This clonotype was seen repeatedly, ten times or more. V gene TRBV11-3 combines with J gene TRBJ2-2; 9 bases are a match to TRBD1. Germline assignment: CDR1 SGHNT and CDR2 YENEEA. The CDR3 is made up of 16 amino acids. Germline trimming cut 4 bases from V and 5 bases from J; bases unmatched to any gene: 8. This CDR3 is CASSSSDRGGTGELFF. The CDR3 coding sequence is TGTGCCAGCAGCTCCTCGGACAGGGGAGGAACCGGGGAGCTGTTTTTT.

This clonotype has a count of ten or more. The chain uses TRBV5-1 and TRBJ2-2, with D possibly being TRBD2 (6 bases). Germline V gene sequence: CDR1 SGHRS, CDR2 YFSETQ. This CDR3 region has 14 residues. Trimming cost V 0 bases and J 5 bases, with 8 bases left between them. CDR3: CASSLVGGTGELFF. CDR3 in DNA: TGCGCCAGCAGCTTGGTCGGGGGAACCGGGGAGCTGTTTTTT.

This clonotype was seen repeatedly, ten times or more. This chain connects TRBV9 to TRBJ2-2; 7 positions agree with TRBD1. This CDR3 comprises 15 residues. J gave up 1 base and V 4 bases, and 4 bases lay outside the gene matches. The germline V gene has CDR1 SGDLS and CDR2 YYNGEE. The CDR3 DNA is TGTGCCAGCAGCCCCGGGACAGTGAACACCGGGGAGCTGTTTTTT. It translates to CASSPGTVNTGELFF. Full variable domain (outside the CDR3, taken from reference TRBV9 and TRBJ2-2): DSGVTQTPKHLITATGQRVTLRCSPRSGDLSVYWYQQSLDQGLQFLIQYYNGEERAKGNILERFSAQQFPDLHSELNLSSLELGDSALYFCASSPGTVNTGELFFGEGSRLTVL.

This clonotype was picked up many times. This rearrangement joins TRBV6-2 or TRBV6-3 to TRBJ2-3, with TRBD1 as a possible D gene (7 bases). Germline V CDR1 and CDR2: MNHEY, SVGEGT. The CDR3 loop spans 13 amino acids. The V gene lost 6 bases and the J gene lost 5 bases, with 12 bases spanning the gap. Written as DNA, the CDR3 is TGTGCCAGCAGGCAGGGGGGAGGAGATACGCAGTATTTT. As protein: CASRQGGGDTQYF.

The sample holds many counts of this clonotype. The V gene is TRBV11-2, the J gene TRBJ1-3, with D unclear. Looked up from germline, CDR1 is SGHAT and CDR2 is FQNNGV. V shed 7 bases and J shed 0 bases, with 10 bases lying between them. The CDR3 extends over 14 amino acids. The CDR3 coding sequence is TGTGCCAGCATCCAAGGGCTCTCTGGAAACACCATATATTTT. This sequence encodes CASIQGLSGNTIYF.

This clonotype has a count of ten or more. The chain has TRBV10-3 and TRBJ2-7; D possibly corresponds to TRBD1 (6 bases). Germline V gene data show CDR1 as ENHRY and CDR2 as SYGVKD. The CDR3 has 15 residues. V was shortened by 0 bases and J by 1 base, with 10 bases between the two germline ends. The CDR3 loop reads CAISESGQISYEQYF. For the CDR3, the DNA is TGTGCCATCAGTGAGTCTGGACAGATTTCCTACGAGCAGTACTTC.

A word on this clonotype: This sequence is one base from a far larger clone and is likely a read error. The chain employs TRBV28 and TRBJ2-5, with D possibly matching TRBD2 (5 bases). This CDR3 contains 14 residues. Germline V gives CDR1 MDHEN, CDR2 SYDVKM. The germline V and J ends were trimmed by 6 bases and 7 bases, with 18 bases remaining between them. CDR3 nucleotides: TGTGCCAGCAGCCGGGAACTACCCCCGGGGACCCAGTACTTC. Its translation: CASSRELPPGTQYF. Combining the CDR3 with reference TRBV28 and TRBJ2-5 gives the whole variable domain DVKVTQSSRYLVKRTGEKVFLECVQDMDHENMFWYRQDPGLGLRLIYFSYDVKMKEKGDIPEGYSVSREKKERFSLILESASTNQTSMYLCASSRELPPGTQYFGPGTRLLVL.

This clonotype was observed many times. The gene calls are TRBV18 and TRBJ1-1, with TRBD1 identical over 7 bases. V trimming: 0 bases; J trimming: 5 bases; junction bases outside the gene matches: 12. Germline CDR1 reads KGHSH; CDR2 reads LQKENI. CDR3 length: 17 residues. The CDR3 sequence is CASSPPGTANIGTEAFF. Here the CDR3 DNA reads TGTGCCAGCTCACCACCTGGGACAGCGAACATTGGGACTGAAGCTTTCTTT. The whole variable domain, remainder taken from reference TRBV18 and TRBJ1-1, is NAGVMQNPRHLVRRRGQEARLRCSPMKGHSHVYWYRQLPEEGLKFMVYLQKENIIDESGMPKERFSAEFPKEGPSILRIQQVVRGDSAAYFCASSPPGTANIGTEAFFGQGTRLTVV.

This clonotype came up many times. This chain links TRBV6-2 or TRBV6-3 with TRBJ1-1; no clear D gene. The CDR3 is 16 amino acids. Looked up from germline, CDR1 is MNHEY and CDR2 is SVGEGT. V was shortened by 0 bases and J by 0 bases, with 11 bases between the two germline ends. Here the CDR3 DNA reads TGTGCCAGCAGTTACTCGAAGAGGGCTATGAACACTGAAGCTTTCTTT. It specifies CASSYSKRAMNTEAFF.

About this clonotype: A junction end diverges from the germline sequence, so it may reflect a read error. The chain recombines TRBV19 with TRBJ2-1; D gene unclear. The CDR3 sequence is 15 residues long. The germline V gene encodes CDR1 LNHDA and CDR2 SQIVND (reference sequence). The CDR3 DNA is TGTGCCAGTAGTCTAGATACTGGCAGCGATTTGCGGCAGTTCTTC. Translating it yields CASSLDTGSDLRQFF.

This clonotype has at least ten counts. The genes are TRBV3-1 and TRBJ2-2; D is undetermined. This CDR3 region has 14 residues. V lost 0 bases to trimming and J lost 7 bases, with 9 bases between them. The germline V gene has CDR1 LGHDT and CDR2 YNNKEL (reference sequence). CDR3 nucleotide sequence: TGTGCCAGCAGCCAAGAAATACGTGGCGGGGAGCTGTTTTTT. As protein: CASSQEIRGGELFF. Variable domain in full (rest from reference TRBV3-1 and TRBJ2-2): DTAVSQTPKYLVTQMGNDKSIKCEQNLGHDTMYWYKQDSKKFLKIMFSYNNKELIINETVPNRFSPKSPDKAHLNLHINSLELGDSAVYFCASSQEIRGGELFFGEGSRLTVL.

This clonotype was seen many times. The V gene is TRBV6-1, the J gene TRBJ2-2; 8 bases fit TRBD1. There are 13 residues in the CDR3. V lost 6 bases and J lost 3; bases outside the gene matches: 0. Per the germline V gene, CDR1 is MNHNS and CDR2 is SASEGT. The CDR3 DNA reads TGTGCCAGCAGGACAGGGGACACCGGGGAGCTGTTTTTT. This translates into CASRTGDTGELFF.

This clonotype occurred a few times. The chain uses TRBV5-6 and TRBJ2-2, with D unresolved. V lost 2 bases to trimming and J lost 1 base, with 9 bases between them. Per germline, CDR1 SGHDT and CDR2 YYEEEE. The CDR3 length is 15 residues. In DNA form, the CDR3 reads TGTGCCAGCAGCTTACCCGGGCAGAACACCGGGGAGCTGTTTTTT. Residues: CASSLPGQNTGELFF. The full variable domain, with the rest looked up from reference TRBV5-6 and TRBJ2-2, is DAGVTQSPTHLIKTRGQQVTLRCSPKSGHDTVSWYQQALGQGPQFIFQYYEEEERQRGNFPDRFSGHQFPNYSSELNVNALLLGDSALYLCASSLPGQNTGELFFGEGSRLTVL.

This clonotype was detected a few times. The V and J genes are TRBV29-1 and TRBJ2-3; D unclear. The CDR3 length is 14 residues. V was cut by 6 bases and J by 2 bases, with 15 bases left in between. Germline loops: CDR1 SQVTM, CDR2 ANQGSEA. This chain's CDR3 is CSVPRTENTDTQYF. The DNA of the CDR3 is TGCAGCGTCCCCCGGACGGAAAACACAGATACGCAGTATTTT.

This clonotype was counted a few times. The chain combines TRBV29-1 with TRBJ1-1; perhaps TRBD1 as D (6 bases). The CDR3 runs 13 residues. Trimming cost V 6 bases and J 1 base, with 12 bases left between them. CDR1 and CDR2 (germline): SQVTM, ANQGSEA. The CDR3 DNA sequence: TGCAGCGTGGACAGAGCCCAGAACACTGAAGCTTTCTTT. It translates to CSVDRAQNTEAFF.

Turning to this clonotype: A much larger clonotype is one base distant, so this may be a read error. J is TRBJ1-1 and V is TRBV11-3; the D is unclear. CDR1 is SGHNT and CDR2 is YENEEA in the germline V gene. The CDR3 has 12 residues. CDR3 nucleotides: TGTGCCAGCAGCTTAGAGAGCACTGAAGCTTCCTTT. Its protein is CASSLESTEASF.

This clonotype was observed a few times. This chain joins TRBV4-3 and TRBJ2-2; D ambiguous. Between the trimmed V and J ends, which lost 4 bases and 5 bases, there was a span of 5 bases. Per germline, CDR1 LGHNA and CDR2 YSLEER. The CDR3 runs to 12 residues. Written as DNA, the CDR3 is TGCGCCAGCAGCCCGGAGACCGGGGAGCTGTTTTTT. This gives the protein CASSPETGELFF.

This clonotype was observed many times. The gene calls are TRBV7-2 and TRBJ2-7; possibly TRBD1 for D (6 bases). The CDR3 has 15 amino acids. Germline assignment: CDR1 SGHTA and CDR2 FQGNSA. The V end lost 2 bases, the J end lost 7 bases, and 18 bases lay between the germline ends. In DNA form, the CDR3 reads TGTGCCAGCAGCTTAAACTGGGACACCTGGAAAGAGCAGTACTTC. It translates to CASSLNWDTWKEQYF.

This clonotype has at least ten counts. The CDR3 sequence is CASRIRTFPSAEQYF. Written as DNA, the CDR3 is TGTGCCAGCAGGATTAGGACGTTCCCTTCGGCCGAGCAGTACTTC. The rearrangement uses TRBV6-2 or TRBV6-3 and TRBJ2-7; no clear D. The CDR3 length is 15 residues. V shed 6 bases and J shed 6 bases, with 21 bases lying between them. The V gene's germline CDR1 is MNHEY and CDR2 SVGEGT.

This clonotype was counted ten times or more. CDR3 loop: CASRPAGGRETQYF. The CDR3 coding sequence is TGTGCCAGCAGACCCGCAGGGGGCCGCGAGACCCAGTACTTC. The V and J genes are TRBV28 and TRBJ2-5; TRBD1 matches at 8 bases. Germline V gives CDR1 MDHEN, CDR2 SYDVKM. This CDR3 is 14 amino acids long. With 6 bases clipped from V and 5 bases from J, the junction kept 8 bases outside the gene matches.

This clonotype was counted many times. The rearrangement links TRBV7-2 to TRBJ2-3, with D possibly matching TRBD2 (5 bases). The CDR3 sequence is 12 residues long. V lost 5 bases and J 7 bases, leaving 10 bases between the germline ends. The germline V gene encodes CDR1 SGHTA and CDR2 FQGNSA. DNA of the CDR3: TGTGCCAGCAGCGCCCCGGGGAATACGCAGTATTTT. As protein: CASSAPGNTQYF.

The rearrangement uses TRBV20-1 and TRBJ2-3; 7 bases map to TRBD2. The CDR3 length is 15 residues. Looked up from germline, CDR1 is DFQATT and CDR2 is SNEGSKA (reference sequence). After removal of 0 bases from V and 3 bases from J, the junction contained 6 bases not matched to a gene. The CDR3 loop is CSARDTRRGTDTQYF. The CDR3 DNA sequence: TGCAGTGCTAGAGATACGAGGCGGGGGACAGATACGCAGTATTTT.

This clonotype was seen at least ten times. The chain combines TRBV9 with TRBJ2-7; TRBD2 agrees at 9 bases. The CDR3 covers 15 residues. V was pared by 2 bases and J by 2 bases, with 5 bases of the junction left unmatched. CDR1 and CDR2 (germline): SGDLS, YYNGEE. CDR3 in DNA: TGTGCCAGCAGCGTTGGCGTAGCGGGAGCCTACGAGCAGTACTTC. It yields the protein CASSVGVAGAYEQYF.